The 23 T cell receptor beta chains given below trace back to one sample, sequenced in a study of blood T cell repertoires in COVID-19. Produced via immunoSEQ multiplex PCR; TCRdb's table is partial and in-frame only. The repertoire consists of about 190,000 clones, with approximately 86% occurring once and the leading ten covering approximately 1%. The sequenced material came from peripheral blood. Receptors originate from a man aged 25-45 years with acute or convalescent COVID-19.

This chain joins TRBV9 and TRBJ2-7; maybe TRBD1 (6 bases). V was pared by 2 bases and J by 6 bases, with 15 bases between. The length of the CDR3 is 14 residues. The germline V gene encodes CDR1 SGDLS and CDR2 YYNGEE. The CDR3 reads CASSVGHRESEQYF. The CDR3 DNA sequence: TGTGCCAGCAGCGTTGGTCACAGGGAATCCGAGCAGTACTTC.

V and J are TRBV28 and TRBJ1-1, with D tentatively TRBD1 (6 bases). The CDR3 is 13 residues long. Germline values: CDR1 MDHEN, CDR2 SYDVKM. Deletions cut 7 bases from V and 2 bases from J, with 11 bases between. The CDR3 region is CASMGTPNTEAFF. The CDR3 DNA is TGTGCCAGCATGGGGACACCTAACACTGAAGCTTTCTTT.

This chain joins TRBV18 and TRBJ2-7; 11 bases align to TRBD1. V lost 5 bases and J lost 4; bases outside the gene matches: 7. Germline CDR1 reads KGHSH; CDR2 reads LQKENI. The length of the CDR3 is 15 residues. The CDR3 reads CASSLSGTGGYEQYF. The CDR3 bases are TGTGCCAGCTCATTATCCGGGACAGGGGGATACGAGCAGTACTTC.

The rearrangement joins TRBV5-1 to TRBJ2-1; 8 bases align to TRBD2. The CDR3 extends over 14 amino acids. Germline V gene lookup returns CDR1 SGHRS and CDR2 YFSETQ. Trimming took 2 bases from V and 6 from J; bases not matched to a gene: 4. Here the CDR3 DNA reads TGCGCCAGCAGCTTATCGGGAGGGACCAATGAGCAGTTCTTC. Its protein is CASSLSGGTNEQFF.

J is TRBJ2-1 and V is TRBV21-1; the listed D gene, TRBD1, was not tested against the DNA. TRBV21-1 constitutes a pseudogene. The CDR3 spans 11 residues. Written as DNA, the CDR3 is TGTGCCAGCATCAGGGACAATGAGCAGTTCTTC. This translates into CASIRDNEQFF.

This clone has a single count. This chain links TRBV29-1 with TRBJ1-2, with a tentative D call TRBD1 (6 bases). CDR1 is SQVTM and CDR2 is ANQGSEA in the germline V gene. V dropped 4 bases and J dropped 2 bases, with 14 bases sitting between them. The CDR3 extends over 14 amino acids. DNA of the CDR3: TGCAGCGTTGGAGGTCAGGGGCTCAACTATGGCTACACCTTC. The encoded protein is CSVGGQGLNYGYTF.

The rearrangement uses TRBV28 and TRBJ1-1; a possible D gene is TRBD1 (5 bases). CDR1 is MDHEN, CDR2 SYDVKM, per germline. Trimming shortened V by 2 bases and J by 9 bases, and 13 bases separated the two germline ends. The CDR3 length is 13 residues. CDR3 region: CASSLRGTAKAFF. CDR3 bases: TGTGCCAGCAGTTTAAGGGGAACAGCTAAAGCTTTCTTT.

This clone was detected only a few times. The chain recombines TRBV28 with TRBJ1-5; the match to TRBD1 covers 10 bases. This CDR3 comprises 16 residues. J was trimmed by 7 bases and V by 3 bases; bases with no gene match: 9. Germline CDR1 reads MDHEN; CDR2 reads SYDVKM. The DNA for the CDR3 is TGTGCCAGCAGTTTTCCCGGGACAGGGGACGGGCAGCCCCAGCATTTT. This translates into CASSFPGTGDGQPQHF.

The chain has TRBV5-1 and TRBJ2-2; D is unclear. V was pared by 5 bases and J by 7 bases, with 18 bases between. The CDR3 runs 15 residues. CDR1 and CDR2 (germline): SGHRS, YFSETQ. CDR3 sequence reads: CASSLSVPEDGELFF. As DNA, the CDR3 is TGCGCCAGCAGTCTCTCGGTTCCCGAGGACGGGGAGCTGTTTTTT. The full variable domain, its missing parts supplied by reference TRBV5-1 and TRBJ2-2, is KAGVTQTPRYLIKTRGQQVTLSCSPISGHRSVSWYQQTPGQGLQFLFEYFSETQRNKGNFPGRFSGRQFSNSRSEMNVSTLELGDSALYLCASSLSVPEDGELFFGEGSRLTVL.

This clone has a handful of counts. The chain uses TRBV10-1 and TRBJ1-5, with 8 nucleotides matching TRBD1. This CDR3 contains 15 residues. The ends lost 6 bases at V and 4 bases at J; junction bases unmatched: 8. Germline V CDR1 and CDR2: WNHNN, SYGVQD (reference sequence). CDR3 loop: CASRANRGGNQPQHF. For the CDR3, the DNA is TGCGCCAGCAGGGCAAACAGGGGGGGAAATCAGCCCCAGCATTTT.

V usage is TRBV4-1 and J usage is TRBJ1-3; D not certain. Between the trimmed V and J ends, which lost 6 bases and 0 bases, there was a span of 24 bases. There are 19 residues in the CDR3. Germline assignment: CDR1 MGHRA and CDR2 YSYEKL. The CDR3 region has the DNA TGCGCCAGCAGAGCTTATTTCCGGTCGGGGAACTTCTCTGGAAACACCATATATTTT. Its protein is CASRAYFRSGNFSGNTIYF.

This clone was detected once. This chain uses TRBV2 with TRBJ1-2; D might be TRBD1 (6 bases). V was cut by 7 bases and J by 3 bases, with 12 bases left in between. Germline CDR1 reads SNHLY; CDR2 reads FYNNEI. The CDR3 has 13 residues. This CDR3 reads CASTPRGDYGYTF. In DNA form, the CDR3 reads TGTGCCAGCACTCCCAGGGGCGACTATGGCTACACCTTC.

The CDR3 DNA follows: TGTGCCAGCAGCCCTAGCGGGAGTAGCAATGAGCAGTTCTTC. Translation gives CASSPSGSSNEQFF. V and J are TRBV7-3 and TRBJ2-1; TRBD2 agrees at 10 bases. There are 14 residues in the CDR3. V shed 5 bases, J shed 6 bases, and the junction held 4 bases outside the gene matches. Germline V gene data show CDR1 as SGHTA and CDR2 as FQGTGA.

This clone showed up just once. The V gene is TRBV30, the J gene TRBJ1-1, with D possibly being TRBD1 (6 bases). Germline V lookup: CDR1 GTSNPN, CDR2 SVGIG (reference sequence). The ends were cut back, 3 bases at V and 5 bases at J, with 13 bases in the middle. The CDR3 contains 13 residues. The CDR3 protein is CAWSSGDRTEAFF. CDR3 nucleotide sequence: TGTGCCTGGAGCTCAGGGGATCGGACTGAAGCTTTCTTT.

The chain has TRBV7-9 and TRBJ1-1; D might be TRBD1 (5 bases). V dropped 3 bases and J dropped 1 base, with 18 bases sitting between them. CDR1 and CDR2 (germline): SEHNR, FQNEAQ (reference sequence). This CDR3 spans 17 amino acids. The DNA for the CDR3 is TGTGCCAGCAGCTTCACTAACCGTGGGGCAAGGAACACTGAAGCTTTCTTT. Encoded protein: CASSFTNRGARNTEAFF.

This rearrangement joins TRBV28 to TRBJ1-5; TRBD1 aligns across 8 bases. Germline CDR1 and CDR2: MDHEN and SYDVKM. This CDR3 is built from 15 residues. V was pared by 3 bases and J by 3 bases, with 4 bases of the junction left unmatched. The CDR3: CASSFRGPYNQPQHF. Here the CDR3 DNA reads TGTGCCAGCAGTTTCAGGGGGCCCTACAATCAGCCCCAGCATTTT.

This clone was detected only a few times. This chain joins TRBV20-1 and TRBJ1-1; D is possibly TRBD1 (5 bases). The CDR3 length is 10 residues. Trimming left V 6 bases short and J 8 bases short, with 10 bases between. CDR1 DFQATT and CDR2 SNEGSKA come from the germline V gene (reference sequence). The CDR3 DNA reads as TGCAGTGCCGCAGGGCGGGAAGCTTTCTTT. This gives the protein CSAAGREAFF.

This chain links TRBV9 with TRBJ1-1, with D possibly being TRBD1 (6 bases). In germline, CDR1 is SGDLS, CDR2 YYNGEE. This CDR3 region has 13 residues. Trimming shortened V by 4 bases and J by 6 bases, and 13 bases separated the two germline ends. Written as DNA, the CDR3 is TGTGCCAGCAGCAGGGCAGGGGTAGCTGAAGCTTTCTTT. It yields the protein CASSRAGVAEAFF.

The CDR3 region has the DNA TGTGCCAGCAGTTTCATCAGGGGGAGGTATGCAGATACGCAGTATTTT. This translates into CASSFIRGRYADTQYF. This sequence joins TRBV27 and TRBJ2-3; tentative D call: TRBD1 (7 bases). Germline CDR1 and CDR2: MNHEY and SMNVEV (reference sequence). The V end lost 3 bases, the J end lost 4 bases, and 17 bases lay between the germline ends. The CDR3 runs to 16 residues.

The V call is TRBV6-5, the J call TRBJ1-3; unclear D gene. The germline V gene has CDR1 MNHEY and CDR2 SVGAGI. CDR3 size: 12 residues. V shed 8 bases and J shed 6 bases, with 11 bases lying between them. Written as DNA, the CDR3 is TGTGCCAGCGCAAGCCATATAAACACCATATATTTT. Amino acids: CASASHINTIYF.

In this sample, this clone turned up a few times. Germline is not matched at one junction end, which may reflect a read error. This chain joins TRBV7-8 and TRBJ2-7; 10 positions match TRBD2. Per the germline V gene, CDR1 is SGHVS and CDR2 is FQNEAQ. This CDR3 region has 16 residues. The CDR3 reads CASSLRVGAGGLEFSF. CDR3 sequence (DNA): TGTGCCAGCAGCTTAAGGGTCGGAGCGGGAGGGCTTGAATTTTCCTTC.

This chain joins TRBV6-1 and TRBJ2-4; weak D call: TRBD1 (5 bases). Germline CDR1 MNHNS, CDR2 SASEGT. The CDR3 has 15 amino acids. Trimming cost V 2 bases and J 6 bases, with 14 bases left between them. In DNA form, the CDR3 reads TGTGCCAGCAGTGAATACCCGCGGCAGGGAAACATTCAGTACTTC. This gives the protein CASSEYPRQGNIQYF.

The J gene is TRBJ2-2, the V gene TRBV2; D uncertain. CDR1 SNHLY and CDR2 FYNNEI come from the germline V gene. The CDR3 totals 12 residues. The V end was cut by 4 bases, the J end by 5 bases, with 5 bases between. Here the CDR3 DNA reads TGTGCCAGCAGTGCGTTGACCGGGGAGCTGTTTTTT. It specifies CASSALTGELFF.